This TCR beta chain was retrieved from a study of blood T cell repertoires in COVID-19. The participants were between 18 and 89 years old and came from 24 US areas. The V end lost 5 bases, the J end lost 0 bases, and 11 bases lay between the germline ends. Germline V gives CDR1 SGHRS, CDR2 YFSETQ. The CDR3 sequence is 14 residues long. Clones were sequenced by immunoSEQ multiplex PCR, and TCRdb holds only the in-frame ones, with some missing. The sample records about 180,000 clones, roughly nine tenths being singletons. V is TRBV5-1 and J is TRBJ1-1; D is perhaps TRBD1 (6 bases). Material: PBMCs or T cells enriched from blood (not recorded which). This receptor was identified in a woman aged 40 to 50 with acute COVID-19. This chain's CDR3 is CASRPGHLNTEAFF. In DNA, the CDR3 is TGCGCCAGCAGACCGGGACACCTGAACACTGAAGCTTTCTTT. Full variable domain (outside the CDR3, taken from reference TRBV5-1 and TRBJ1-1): KAGVTQTPRYLIKTRGQQVTLSCSPISGHRSVSWYQQTPGQGLQFLFEYFSETQRNKGNFPGRFSGRQFSNSRSEMNVSTLELGDSALYLCASRPGHLNTEAFFGQGTRLTVV.